This entry describes one T cell receptor beta chain. The antigen is unknown. The sample originates from a study of CD8 T cells in Susac syndrome. Study information: Active disease was present in 5 or 6 of the sequenced Susac syndrome patients, whereas 8 or 9 of them were in remission. Points from the study as a whole: That the number of individuals in its TCR sequencing and HLA analysis was relatively small was acknowledged by the study.

When the RNA was reverse transcribed, random hexamers were used with an input of roughly 0.45 to 1 ug. TCRdb reprocessed the immunoSEQ multiplex PCR reads with MiXCR, giving one entry per CDR3 protein. This repertoire shows around 180,000 distinct CDR3 sequences, 85% to 95% found once; its top ten account for 0.12%. The CDR3 contains 11 residues. V shed 3 bases and J shed 8 bases, with 8 bases lying between them. Per the germline V gene, CDR1 is SGDLS and CDR2 is YYNGEE. The clonotype was recovered from a human donor with Susac syndrome. This chain joins TRBV9 and TRBJ1-2; D call uncertain. Sequencing was performed on CD4+ T cells from PBMCs. The CDR3 DNA follows: TGTGCCAGCAGCGCTTCTCAGGGCTACACCTTC. This translates into CASSASQGYTF.